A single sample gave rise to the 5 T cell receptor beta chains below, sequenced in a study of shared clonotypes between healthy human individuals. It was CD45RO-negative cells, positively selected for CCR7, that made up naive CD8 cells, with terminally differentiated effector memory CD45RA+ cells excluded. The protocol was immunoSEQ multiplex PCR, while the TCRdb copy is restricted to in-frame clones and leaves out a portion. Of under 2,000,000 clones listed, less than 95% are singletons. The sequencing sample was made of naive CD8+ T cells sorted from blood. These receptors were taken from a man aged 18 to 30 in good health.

DNA for the CDR3: TGTGCCAGCAGTTACTCGACCCGAGATCCTTTCTTT. This encodes CASSYSTRDPFF. The chain is built from TRBV6-6 and TRBJ1-1; D is undetermined. The V and J ends lost 0 bases and 12 bases respectively, with 11 bases between them. The germline CDR1 and CDR2 sequences are MNHNY and SVGAGI (reference sequence). CDR3 length: 12 residues.

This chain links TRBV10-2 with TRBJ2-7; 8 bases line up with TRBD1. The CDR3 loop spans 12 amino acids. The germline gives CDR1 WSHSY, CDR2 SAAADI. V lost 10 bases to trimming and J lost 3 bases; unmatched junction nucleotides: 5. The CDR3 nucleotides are TGCGCCACCGGACAGGGAAACTACGAGCAGTACTTC. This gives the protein CATGQGNYEQYF.

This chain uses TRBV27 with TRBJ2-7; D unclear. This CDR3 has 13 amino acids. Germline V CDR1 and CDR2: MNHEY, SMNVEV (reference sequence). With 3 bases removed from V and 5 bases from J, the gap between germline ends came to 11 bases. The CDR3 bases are TGTGCCAGCAGTTTGGGCCCCAGGAACGAGCAGTACTTC. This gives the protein CASSLGPRNEQYF.

DNA of the CDR3: TGTGCCAGCAGCGTAGCTGTAGGGGTCCAAGAGACCCAGTACTTC. Protein: CASSVAVGVQETQYF. The J gene is TRBJ2-5, the V gene TRBV9, with D possibly TRBD1 on 5 matching bases. The CDR3 covers 15 residues. Looked up from germline, CDR1 is SGDLS and CDR2 is YYNGEE. V was trimmed by 0 bases and J by 1 base, leaving 10 bases between them.

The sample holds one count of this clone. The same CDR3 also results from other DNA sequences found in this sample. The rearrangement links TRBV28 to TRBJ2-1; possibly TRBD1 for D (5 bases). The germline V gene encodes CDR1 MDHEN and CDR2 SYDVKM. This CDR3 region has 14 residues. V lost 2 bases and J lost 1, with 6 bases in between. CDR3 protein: CASSLQGSYNEQFF. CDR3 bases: TGTGCCAGCAGTTTACAGGGATCCTACAATGAGCAGTTCTTC.